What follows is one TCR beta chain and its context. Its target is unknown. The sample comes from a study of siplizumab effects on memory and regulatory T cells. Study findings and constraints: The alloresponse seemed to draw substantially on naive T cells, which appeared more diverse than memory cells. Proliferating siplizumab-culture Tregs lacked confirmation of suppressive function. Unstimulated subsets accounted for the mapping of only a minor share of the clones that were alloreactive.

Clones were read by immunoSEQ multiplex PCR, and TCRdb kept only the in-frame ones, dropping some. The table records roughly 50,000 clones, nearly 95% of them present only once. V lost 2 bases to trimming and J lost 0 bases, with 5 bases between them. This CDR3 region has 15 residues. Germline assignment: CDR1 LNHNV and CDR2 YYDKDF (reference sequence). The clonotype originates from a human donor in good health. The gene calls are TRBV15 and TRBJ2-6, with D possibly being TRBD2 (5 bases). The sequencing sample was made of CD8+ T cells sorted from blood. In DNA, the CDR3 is TGTGCCACCAGCAGAACTAGCTCTGGGGCCAACGTCCTGACTTTC. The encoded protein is CATSRTSSGANVLTF.